This TCR beta chain was identified during a study of CD8+ T cells in alopecia areata. Investigators isolated RNA and reverse transcribed it into cDNA to act as the sequencing template. Sequencing used immunoSEQ multiplex PCR; TCRdb keeps in-frame clones, though not all of them. The sample has 150,000 to 200,000 clones, under 60% seen once; the top ten hold around 12%. There are 13 residues in the CDR3. Germline CDR1 SQVTM, CDR2 ANQGSEA. The germline V and J ends were trimmed by 0 bases and 2 bases, with 8 bases remaining between them. Study-level findings and limits: The study found higher clonality in lesional than normal scalp, especially in alopecia totalis/universalis. Because of a solitary nonresponder, the connection of baseline CD8+ expansion to response stays uncertain.

The treatment here: oral pan-JAK inhibitor, 5-10 mg twice daily. Lesional scalp tissue (obtained by punch biopsy) and peripheral blood were collected from alopecia areata patients. For this clone: What it binds is not known.

This material consisted of CD8+ T cells sorted from blood, taken at week 24, from a patient treated with tofacitinib. The clonotype comes from a human donor with alopecia areata. The V and J genes are TRBV29-1 and TRBJ2-7; perhaps TRBD1 as D (5 bases). This CDR3 reads CSVEDRATYEQYF. CDR3 in DNA: TGCAGCGTTGAAGACAGGGCAACCTACGAGCAGTACTTC.